The entry that follows covers one TCR beta chain sequence. This entry belongs to a study of blood T cell repertoires in COVID-19. V lost 1 base, J lost 0 bases, and 16 bases lay in between. CDR1 SGHRS and CDR2 YFSETQ come from the germline V gene. The CDR3 is made up of 17 amino acids. Profiled with immunoSEQ multiplex PCR; TCRdb holds only in-frame clones, not every one. Counted here are tens of thousands of clones, around 80% occurring once; the ten biggest clones make up roughly an eighth. Sequences were obtained from peripheral blood. The receptor was derived from a human donor in a cohort sampled during active COVID-19. The chain recombines TRBV5-1 with TRBJ1-1; D remains ambiguous. The CDR3 region has the DNA TGCGCCAGCAGCTTGAGCGTTGTGCCAGACGTGAACACTGAAGCTTTCTTT. It yields the protein CASSLSVVPDVNTEAFF.